The 11 T cell receptor beta chains reported below all come from one sample, sequenced in a study of T cell responses to AZD1222 COVID-19 vaccine. Data came from immunoSEQ multiplex PCR; TCRdb stores just in-frame clones and leaves some out. This sample carries around 170,000 clones, almost 90% of them seen once, and the ten largest clones take approximately 10%. This material consisted of peripheral blood, taken 28 days after the second AZD1222 dose. The receptor source for this set is an adult who received the AZD1222 COVID-19 vaccine.

The chain employs TRBV6-1 and TRBJ1-1; D may be TRBD1 (5 bases). Per the germline V gene, CDR1 is MNHNS and CDR2 is SASEGT. This CDR3 has 15 amino acids. Trimming shortened V by 1 base and J by 1 base, and 10 bases separated the two germline ends. Written as DNA, the CDR3 is TGTGCCAGCAGTGAAGGGGACGCCGCGAACACTGAAGCTTTCTTT. Its protein product is CASSEGDAANTEAFF.

The chain links TRBV5-8 to TRBJ1-2; D uncertain. CDR1 is SGHTS, CDR2 YDEGEE, per germline. The V and J ends lost 4 bases and 0 bases respectively, with 16 bases between them. The CDR3 is 16 residues long. In DNA form, the CDR3 reads TGTGCCAGCAGCCCCCGTGCTCCTTCAGCTAACTATGGCTACACCTTC. Encoded protein: CASSPRAPSANYGYTF.

V usage is TRBV6-1 and J usage is TRBJ2-1; the D is unclear. V was trimmed by 3 bases and J by 6 bases, leaving 15 bases between them. This CDR3 contains 15 residues. Germline V gene data show CDR1 as MNHNS and CDR2 as SASEGT. The CDR3, as DNA: TGTGCCAGCAGTGATGATTTGTTATTTGGCAATGAGCAGTTCTTC. Translation gives CASSDDLLFGNEQFF.

The genes are TRBV3-1 (or the pseudogene TRBV3-2) and TRBJ2-7; D is perhaps TRBD1 (6 bases). Trimming left V 1 base short and J 2 bases short, with 12 bases between. CDR1 LGHDT and CDR2 YNNKEL come from the germline V gene (reference sequence). This CDR3 contains 15 residues. The CDR3 loop is CASSQVQGSPYEQYF. For the CDR3, the DNA is TGTGCCAGCAGCCAAGTACAGGGTAGCCCCTACGAGCAGTACTTC.

A remark on this clone: This CDR3 is also generated by other DNA sequences in the sample. J is TRBJ1-2 and V is TRBV18; the D gene is possibly TRBD1 (5 bases). The CDR3 totals 13 residues. V gave up 2 bases and J gave up 1 base, with 5 bases separating them. Germline V gene lookup returns CDR1 KGHSH and CDR2 LQKENI. The CDR3 reads CASSPDSNYGYTF. In DNA, the CDR3 is TGTGCCAGCTCACCAGACAGTAACTATGGCTACACCTTC.

The chain is built from TRBV30 and TRBJ1-5; TRBD1 might be the D (6 bases). The CDR3 covers 14 residues. CDR1 GTSNPN and CDR2 SVGIG come from the germline V gene (reference sequence). V shed 2 bases and J shed 4 bases, with 12 bases lying between them. The CDR3 spells CAWSQRTDNQPQHF. CDR3 nucleotides: TGTGCCTGGAGTCAAAGGACAGATAATCAGCCCCAGCATTTT.

This clone was seen many times. The V call is TRBV20-1, the J call TRBJ2-1; no definite D call. V was cut by 3 bases and J by 8 bases, with 11 bases left in between. Germline V gives CDR1 DFQATT, CDR2 SNEGSKA (reference sequence). This CDR3 contains 12 residues. CDR3: CSASPLWDEQFF. DNA of the CDR3: TGCAGTGCTAGTCCCCTTTGGGATGAGCAGTTCTTC.

The V gene is TRBV20-1, the J gene TRBJ2-5; the match to TRBD2 covers 10 bases. Trimming cost V 6 bases and J 3 bases; bases outside gene matches: 4. The CDR3 runs 13 residues. CDR1 and CDR2 (germline): DFQATT, SNEGSKA (reference sequence). CDR3 protein: CSASLAGEETQYF. For the CDR3, the DNA is TGCAGTGCAAGTCTAGCGGGGGAAGAGACCCAGTACTTC.

V and J are TRBV11-2 and TRBJ2-7; tentative D call: TRBD2 (6 bases). Germline lookup yields CDR1 SGHAT and CDR2 FQNNGV. V was cut by 0 bases and J by 11 bases, with 17 bases left in between. This CDR3 region has 14 residues. The CDR3 region is CASSLDRDLGLKYF. The CDR3 region has the DNA TGTGCCAGCAGCTTAGATAGGGACTTAGGGTTGAAGTACTTC.

The V gene is TRBV11-2, the J gene TRBJ1-4; 8 nucleotides agree with TRBD1. Germline trimming cut 8 bases from V and 5 bases from J; bases unmatched to any gene: 4. Germline CDR1 reads SGHAT; CDR2 reads FQNNGV. The CDR3 extends over 13 amino acids. As DNA, the CDR3 is TGTGCCAGCGCCGCAGGGGGCAATGAAAAACTGTTTTTT. Amino acid sequence: CASAAGGNEKLFF.

Only a few counts were recorded for this clone. J is TRBJ1-3 and V is TRBV9; a weak D match, TRBD1 (5 bases). Germline loops: CDR1 SGDLS, CDR2 YYNGEE. The V gene lost 5 bases and the J gene lost 6 bases, with 15 bases spanning the gap. The CDR3 covers 14 residues. CDR3 DNA: TGTGCCAGCAGTATATCCGGGGACGCAAACACCATATATTTT. This translates into CASSISGDANTIYF.